Sequencing of this T cell receptor (beta chain) was carried out in a study of cytomegalovirus exposure and HLA in healthy donors. Looking at the study overall: A prior study identified approximately 120 million unique TCR beta sequences from 200 million or so T cells. An early data release held around 80 million unique TCRs from HLA-typed donors.

Primers for the PCR totalled 60 Vbeta and 13 Jbeta. TCRdb's copy holds only in-frame clones and misses some; the assay was immunoSEQ multiplex PCR. This table has 45,000 to 75,000 clones, 70% appearing once. Whole-study findings and limits: Presence/absence analyses supposed approximately even sequencing depth among donors. Among TCR sequences, most were rare, though some public TCRs appeared in many donors.

Trimming left V 4 bases short and J 7 bases short, with 14 bases between. From germline, CDR1 is SGHTA and CDR2 FQGNSA. The CDR3 has 14 amino acids. As for this clone: Its antigen is unidentified.

The receptor comes from a woman in her sixties in good health and CMV-seropositive. This chain joins TRBV7-2 and TRBJ1-5; TRBD1 might be the D (5 bases). The sequencing input was PBMCs. The chain's CDR3 is CASSSLQGGQPQHF. CDR3 nucleotides: TGTGCCAGCAGCTCCCTGCAGGGAGGGCAGCCCCAGCATTTT.